This T cell receptor beta chain was identified during a study of blood T cell repertoires in COVID-19. V was clipped by 5 bases and J by 10 bases, with 9 bases between them. The CDR3 length is 11 residues. Germline CDR1 and CDR2: SGHDN and FVKESK. The repertoire was sequenced with immunoSEQ multiplex PCR; TCRdb's copy has only in-frame clones and lacks some. This sample has over 200,000 clones; about 87% occur once, and the top ten carry 2% to 3%. This rearrangement joins TRBV14 to TRBJ2-1, with D possibly TRBD1 on 6 matching bases. Sequencing used peripheral blood. The TCR sequence derives from a man between 25 and 39 years old with COVID-19, enrolled during active disease. The CDR3 bases are TGTGCCAGCAGCTTAAGGGGGGAGCAGTTCTTC. Its protein is CASSLRGEQFF.